Listed below are T cell receptor beta chains from one sample, sequenced in a study of beta chain features in type 1 diabetes. Generated by immunoSEQ multiplex PCR, the TCRdb table keeps only in-frame clones and is missing some. The table records 130,000 to 150,000 clones, about 12% of them present only once. The sample taken for sequencing was central memory CD4+ T cells from blood. The origin of the receptors is a man aged 18 to 30 with type 1 diabetes. The CDR3 runs from the conserved cysteine through the conserved F or W. The order of the fields is V gene, clone size, D gene, J gene, CDR3 DNA, CDR3 protein. D genes are given only for firm matches. Clone size is shown for a subset of rows, as once, few, many or a class of expanded clone.

>TRBV11-2|NA|TRBD1|TRBJ2-1
TGTGCCAGCAGCGGTACCGGGACAGACCTCAATGAGCAGTTCTTC
CASSGTGTDLNEQFF
>TRBV5-1|NA|TRBD1|TRBJ2-5
TGCGCCAGCAGCCCGACAGGGGCGTTCGAGACCCAGTACTTC
CASSPTGAFETQYF
>TRBV28|NA|NA|TRBJ2-7
TGTGCCAGCAGTGGACCACTCTCCTACGAGCAGTACTTC
CASSGPLSYEQYF
>TRBV25-1|few|NA|TRBJ2-2
TGTGCCAGCAGTGGGCAGGGGAACACCGGGGAGCTGTTTTTT
CASSGQGNTGELFF
>TRBV21-1|few|NA|TRBJ2-3
TGTGCCAGCAGCAGGAGACTAGCGGGGGGACTATTTAGCACAGATACGCAGTATTTT
CASSRRLAGGLFSTDTQYF
>TRBV7-9|NA|NA|TRBJ1-2
TGTGCCAGCAGCTTAGCGGCCGGGGAGGGCTATGGCTACACCTTC
CASSLAAGEGYGYTF
>TRBV30|few|NA|TRBJ2-3
TGTGCCTGGAGTGTAGCAGGGGCCCACACAGATACGCAGTATTTT
CAWSVAGAHTDTQYF
>TRBV11-3|NA|NA|TRBJ2-1
TGTGCCAGCAGCCGCGTTAACAATGAGCAGTTCTTC
CASSRVNNEQFF
>TRBV7-9|few|NA|TRBJ1-2
TGTGCCAGCAGCTTGGCTTTTAGTCATGGCTACACCTTC
CASSLAFSHGYTF
>TRBV2|few|NA|TRBJ1-2
TGTGCCAGCAGTGAAGAGGGAGTTGGTGGCTACACCTTC
CASSEEGVGGYTF
>TRBV1|NA|NA|TRBJ2-5
TGCACCAGCAGCCAACGGCTTCATTTCATAGCGGGGGCTTGTTTCCTAGAGACCCAGTACTTC
CTSSQRLHFIAGACFLETQYF
>TRBV28|many|NA|TRBJ1-5
TGTGCCAGCAGTTTGTCGGTCTTAAGGCCCCAGCATTTT
CASSLSVLRPQHF
>TRBV11-1|NA|NA|TRBJ2-2
TGTGCCAGCACCAAAGAAGGGGGAACCGGGGAGCTGTTTTTT
CASTKEGGTGELFF
>TRBV5-4|few|NA|TRBJ2-1
TGTGCCAGCAGCTTGGACGGAAGCTCCTACAATGAGCAGTTCTTC
CASSLDGSSYNEQFF
>TRBV5-6|few|NA|TRBJ1-1
TGTGCCAGCAGCTTGGTGTCTCAGGGAGCAGACACTGAAGCTTTCTTT
CASSLVSQGADTEAFF
>TRBV15|NA|NA|TRBJ2-3
TGTGCCACCAGCAGAGATAATGGAGATACGCAGTATTTT
CATSRDNGDTQYF
>TRBV6-6|few|TRBD1|TRBJ2-1
TGTGCCAGCAGTTACGGACAGGGATCCTACAATGAGCAGTTCTTC
CASSYGQGSYNEQFF
>TRBV29-1|few|TRBD1|TRBJ1-1
TGCAGCGCCGCCGGGACAGGAAATGAAGCTTTCTTT
CSAAGTGNEAFF
>TRBV5-4|NA|TRBD1|TRBJ1-1
TGTGCCAGCACCTCTTCGGACAGGGGGTCGAACACTGAAGCTTTCTTT
CASTSSDRGSNTEAFF
>TRBV5-1|few|NA|TRBJ2-3
TGCGCCAGCAGCTTGGAAGGGGTTGAGGCAGATACGCAGTATTTT
CASSLEGVEADTQYF
>TRBV11-2|NA|TRBD2|TRBJ2-1
TGTGCCAGCAGCTTCGCGGGACTAGGCTACAATGAGCAGTTCTTC
CASSFAGLGYNEQFF
>TRBV30|NA|NA|TRBJ2-7
TGTGCCTGGAGAGGGGCAGGGATAAACTACGAGCAGTACTTC
CAWRGAGINYEQYF
>TRBV4-1|NA|NA|TRBJ2-1
TGCGCCAGCAGCCTTACATGGGCCCGGGGCAATGAGCAGTTCTTC
CASSLTWARGNEQFF
>TRBV7-2|NA|NA|TRBJ1-1
TGTGCCAGCAGCTTAGAAGCCAGGGCTGGGACTGAAGCTTTCTTT
CASSLEARAGTEAFF
>TRBV7-6|NA|NA|TRBJ1-2
TGTGCCAGCAGCCCCCACGGTGAAGGGAACTATGGCTACACCTTC
CASSPHGEGNYGYTF
>TRBV9|many|NA|TRBJ2-7
TGTGCCAGCAGCGTAGCGAGTAGCTCCTACGAGCAGTACTTC
CASSVASSSYEQYF
>TRBV30|few|NA|TRBJ1-2
TGTGCCTGGAGTGTACCCCCTGGAAGTAACTATGGCTACACCTTC
CAWSVPPGSNYGYTF
>TRBV5-1|few|NA|TRBJ1-6
TGCGCCAGCAGCCCTTCTCCTTCGGGAGACAATAATTCACCCCTCCACTTT
CASSPSPSGDNNSPLHF
>TRBV7-8|few|NA|TRBJ2-7
TGTGCCAGCAGCTTAGGGGCCGGATACGAGCAGTACTTC
CASSLGAGYEQYF
>TRBV5-1|NA|TRBD1|TRBJ2-1
TGCGCCAGCAGCCCAGGGGGCATTGAGCAGTTCTTC
CASSPGGIEQFF
>TRBV11-2|few|TRBD1|TRBJ2-1
TGTGCCAGCAGAAAGCCGGGACAGGTCAACAATGAGCAGTTCTTC
CASRKPGQVNNEQFF
>TRBV28|few|NA|TRBJ2-7
TGTGCCAGCAGGACAGTCTCCTACGAGCAGTACTTC
CASRTVSYEQYF
>TRBV14|few|NA|TRBJ1-1
TGTGCCAGCAGCCCCCAGGTAGTCGGGGACACTGAAGCTTTCTTT
CASSPQVVGDTEAFF
>TRBV7-9|many|NA|TRBJ2-7
TGTGCCAGCAGCTGGTCCTCAGGCCGGGACGAGCAGTACTTC
CASSWSSGRDEQYF
>TRBV9|few|NA|TRBJ2-5
TGTGCCAGCAGTGAACAAGGGGTGGAGACCCAGTACTTC
CASSEQGVETQYF
>TRBV11-3|NA|TRBD1|TRBJ2-2
TGTGCCAGCAGCTTATTGGGACAGCCGAACACCGGGGAGCTGTTTTTT
CASSLLGQPNTGELFF
>TRBV29-1|NA|NA|TRBJ2-5
TGCAGCTCTTGGAGGGGGCAAAACCAAGAGACCCAGTACTTC
CSSWRGQNQETQYF
>TRBV10-3|NA|TRBD1|TRBJ1-2
TGTGCCATCAGTTCTCCCGGGACAGGCGGAAGTAACTATGGCTACACCTTC
CAISSPGTGGSNYGYTF
>TRBV6-1|few|NA|TRBJ1-2
TGTGCCAGCAGTGAAGATCCACGAAGTTATGGCTACACCTTC
CASSEDPRSYGYTF
>TRBV29-1|few|NA|TRBJ1-2
TGCAGCGTTGAGGGCAAGGAGGATGGCTACACCTTC
CSVEGKEDGYTF
>TRBV6-1|few|NA|TRBJ2-1
TGTGCCAGCAGTGAAACCCGGGGAGCCTTCAATGAGCAGTTCTTC
CASSETRGAFNEQFF
>TRBV19|few|NA|TRBJ1-1
TGTGCCAGTACTGGACAATTGAACACTGAAGCTTTCTTT
CASTGQLNTEAFF
>TRBV30|NA|NA|TRBJ1-5
TGTGCCTGGAGTGGGGGCGCGGGGCAGCCCCAGCATTTT
CAWSGGAGQPQHF
>TRBV6-1|NA|NA|TRBJ1-4
TGTGCCAGCAGTGAATCTACAGGATGGGAAAAACTGTTTTTT
CASSESTGWEKLFF
>TRBV15|NA|NA|TRBJ1-1
TGTGCCACCAGCAGCAACTCCTTTGGGGCGGCGGGAGCTTTCTTT
CATSSNSFGAAGAFF
>TRBV14|many|NA|TRBJ2-7
TGTGCCAGCAGCCAAGAGACAGCGACCTACGAGCAGTACTTC
CASSQETATYEQYF
>TRBV7-2|many|NA|TRBJ1-2
TGTGCCAGCATACCGACGGCACAGCATGGCTACACCTTC
CASIPTAQHGYTF
>TRBV5-6|NA|TRBD1|TRBJ2-7
TGTGCCAGCAGCCGCCGGGACAGAAGCTACGAGCAGTACTTC
CASSRRDRSYEQYF
>TRBV30|NA|NA|TRBJ1-2
TGTGCCTGGAGTTTAGGGGCAGGGCGGAACTATGGCTACACCTTC
CAWSLGAGRNYGYTF
>TRBV7-9|few|TRBD1|TRBJ2-7
TGTGCCAGCAGCTTTCCCGGACAGGGGATCTACGAGCAGTACTTC
CASSFPGQGIYEQYF